The 24 T cell receptor beta chains in this list originate from one sample, sequenced in a study of siplizumab effects on memory and regulatory T cells. Clones were read by immunoSEQ multiplex PCR, and TCRdb kept only the in-frame ones, dropping some. The repertoire includes around 100,000 clones, about 91% of them detected once, and around 0.15% sits in the top ten. The source material was CD4+ T cells sorted from blood. Receptor source: a human donor in good health.

J is TRBJ2-3 and V is TRBV9; D is uncertain. Trimming cost V 3 bases and J 2 bases, with 7 bases left between them. CDR1 is SGDLS and CDR2 is YYNGEE in the germline V gene. CDR3 length equals 13 residues. The CDR3 sequence: CASSEQNTDTQYF. In DNA form, the CDR3 reads TGTGCCAGCAGCGAACAGAACACAGATACGCAGTATTTT. Drawing the rest from reference TRBV9 and TRBJ2-3, the complete variable domain is DSGVTQTPKHLITATGQRVTLRCSPRSGDLSVYWYQQSLDQGLQFLIQYYNGEERAKGNILERFSAQQFPDLHSELNLSSLELGDSALYFCASSEQNTDTQYFGPGTRLTVL.

This sequence joins TRBV7-2 and TRBJ1-2; no definite D call. Germline V gene lookup returns CDR1 SGHTA and CDR2 FQGNSA. This CDR3 has 15 residues. V was cut by 5 bases and J by 4 bases, with 17 bases left in between. CDR3 sequence: CASSHLWGEAYGYTF. The CDR3 bases are TGTGCCAGCAGCCACTTGTGGGGAGAAGCCTATGGCTACACCTTC.

V and J are TRBV7-9 and TRBJ2-7; D perhaps matches TRBD1 (5 bases). The CDR3 consists of 12 residues. The V end was cut by 5 bases, the J end by 6 bases, with 11 bases between. Germline CDR1 and CDR2: SEHNR and FQNEAQ (reference sequence). The CDR3 DNA reads TGTGCCAGCAGCCTCGACAGAGGCGAGCAGTACTTC. This gives the protein CASSLDRGEQYF.

CDR3 in DNA: TGTGCCAGCAGCCCGTGGACAGGGAGCTATAATTCACCCCTCCACTTT. It specifies CASSPWTGSYNSPLHF. This chain connects TRBV7-2 to TRBJ1-6; 8 bases align to TRBD1. This CDR3 contains 16 residues. The germline CDR1 and CDR2 sequences are SGHTA and FQGNSA. With V trimmed by 5 bases and J by 3 bases, 6 bases remained unmatched.

The genes are TRBV30 and TRBJ1-1; D is undetermined. The CDR3 is made up of 14 amino acids. V lost 5 bases, J lost 1 base, and 14 bases lay in between. Germline V gives CDR1 GTSNPN, CDR2 SVGIG (reference sequence). CDR3 residues: CAWGKNEWNTEAFF. CDR3 nucleotide sequence: TGTGCCTGGGGGAAAAATGAATGGAACACTGAAGCTTTCTTT. Full variable domain (rest looked up from reference TRBV30 and TRBJ1-1): SQTIHQWPATLVQPVGSPLSLECTVEGTSNPNLYWYRQAAGRGLQLLFYSVGIGQISSEVPQNLSASRPQDRQFILSSKKLLLSDSGFYLCAWGKNEWNTEAFFGQGTRLTVV.

This chain uses TRBV27 with TRBJ1-2, with 7 nucleotides matching TRBD1. Germline CDR1 reads MNHEY; CDR2 reads SMNVEV (reference sequence). The CDR3 is 14 residues long. Trimming removed 9 bases from V and 8 bases from J; junction bases left unmatched: 15. The CDR3 here is CASKNGQAGGGYTF. In DNA, the CDR3 is TGTGCCAGTAAAAACGGACAGGCTGGGGGAGGCTACACCTTC.

The chain has TRBV5-4 and TRBJ2-7; D is perhaps TRBD2 (7 bases). The CDR3 runs 14 residues. The V gene lost 4 bases and the J gene lost 5 bases, with 16 bases spanning the gap. Germline CDR1 reads SGHNT; CDR2 reads YYREEE (reference sequence). CDR3 loop: CASSREGGPHEQYF. The CDR3 DNA sequence: TGTGCCAGCAGCCGAGAGGGGGGGCCCCACGAGCAGTACTTC.

This chain joins TRBV4-2 and TRBJ2-5; TRBD1 aligns across 10 bases. V trimming: 4 bases; J trimming: 5 bases; junction bases outside the gene matches: 1. The CDR3 is 13 residues long. Germline V gene data show CDR1 as LGHNA and CDR2 as YNFKEQ. CDR3 sequence (DNA): TGTGCCAGCAGCCCGACAGGGGGCGAGACCCAGTACTTC. Protein: CASSPTGGETQYF.

The chain combines TRBV2 with TRBJ2-1, with TRBD2 matching over 8 bases. The V and J ends lost 7 bases and 8 bases, in that order; junction bases with no gene match: 13. Germline V CDR1 and CDR2: SNHLY, FYNNEI. CDR3 length equals 15 residues. CDR3 in amino acids: CASNAGGLVVYEQFF. Here the CDR3 DNA reads TGTGCCAGCAACGCGGGAGGACTAGTTGTGTATGAGCAGTTCTTC.

A single count supports this clone. The rearrangement uses TRBV10-3 and TRBJ2-7, with 10 bases identical to TRBD1. Germline CDR1 and CDR2: ENHRY and SYGVKD. This CDR3 is built from 13 residues. J was trimmed by 7 bases and V by 4 bases; bases with no gene match: 4. CDR3 DNA sequence: TGTGCCATCAGTGGAACGGACAGGGGGGAGCAGTACTTC. Translation: CAISGTDRGEQYF.

The chain couples TRBV7-9 to TRBJ1-2, with TRBD1 matching over 7 bases. The CDR3 is made up of 15 amino acids. Germline values: CDR1 SEHNR, CDR2 FQNEAQ (reference sequence). J was trimmed by 6 bases and V by 3 bases; bases with no gene match: 10. The CDR3 protein is CASSFGQGEGNGYTF. In DNA, the CDR3 is TGTGCCAGCAGCTTCGGTCAGGGGGAGGGGAATGGCTACACCTTC.

This clone was picked up one time. V is TRBV7-8 and J is TRBJ2-7; a possible D gene is TRBD2 (5 bases). CDR1 is SGHVS and CDR2 is FQNEAQ in the germline V gene. The CDR3 has 13 amino acids. V gave up 5 bases and J gave up 2 bases, with 10 bases separating them. CDR3 loop: CASSRTGTYEQYF. CDR3 sequence (DNA): TGTGCCAGCAGCCGGACTGGAACCTACGAGCAGTACTTC.

This chain uses TRBV28 with TRBJ1-3; 7 bases fit TRBD1. V gave up 8 bases and J gave up 0 bases; unmatched junction bases: 7. CDR3 length: 15 amino acids. Per germline, CDR1 MDHEN and CDR2 SYDVKM. The CDR3 DNA reads as TGTGCCAGCCGAGGGGCAGGGGGCTCTGGAAACACCATATATTTT. Encoded protein: CASRGAGGSGNTIYF. The entire variable domain, with the rest obtained from reference TRBV28 and TRBJ1-3, is as follows: DVKVTQSSRYLVKRTGEKVFLECVQDMDHENMFWYRQDPGLGLRLIYFSYDVKMKEKGDIPEGYSVSREKKERFSLILESASTNQTSMYLCASRGAGGSGNTIYFGEGSWLTVV.

The chain carries TRBV5-5 and TRBJ2-7; D might be TRBD1 (5 bases). Germline assignment: CDR1 SGHKS and CDR2 YYEKEE (reference sequence). The CDR3 has 17 amino acids. The V gene lost 0 bases and the J gene lost 4 bases, with 20 bases spanning the gap. The CDR3 DNA follows: TGTGCCAGCAGCTTGGAGGTTTGGGCAGGGCGAAGGTACGAGCAGTACTTC. This codes for CASSLEVWAGRRYEQYF.

The chain is built from TRBV25-1 and TRBJ1-3; no firm D call. CDR1 is MGHDK, CDR2 SYGVNS, per germline. The V end lost 8 bases, the J end lost 3 bases, and 8 bases lay between the germline ends. The CDR3 totals 12 residues. The chain's CDR3 is CASVSGGNTIYF. The CDR3 DNA reads as TGTGCCAGCGTCAGCGGTGGAAACACCATATATTTT.

The V gene is TRBV19, the J gene TRBJ1-2, with a weak D call TRBD1 (5 bases). CDR1 LNHDA and CDR2 SQIVND come from the germline V gene (reference sequence). This CDR3 has 13 residues. Trimming left V 7 bases short and J 5 bases short, with 14 bases between. The CDR3 is CASTPGPEYGYTF. The DNA of the CDR3 is TGTGCCAGTACCCCAGGGCCGGAGTATGGCTACACCTTC.

This rearrangement joins TRBV6-1 to TRBJ2-3; 9 nucleotides agree with TRBD1. This CDR3 has 13 residues. The V gene's germline CDR1 is MNHNS and CDR2 SASEGT. V lost 6 bases to trimming and J lost 5 bases; unmatched junction nucleotides: 3. DNA for the CDR3: TGTGCCAGCAGGGGGACAGGGATAGATACGCAGTATTTT. Protein: CASRGTGIDTQYF.

The chain combines TRBV10-1 with TRBJ1-6; no reliable D call. Germline CDR1 is WNHNN and CDR2 is SYGVQD (reference sequence). V was trimmed by 8 bases and J by 7 bases, leaving 12 bases between them. The CDR3 is 13 residues long. The CDR3 reads CASSDSLNSPLHF. For the CDR3, the DNA is TGCGCCAGCTCCGATAGTCTGAATTCACCCCTCCACTTT.

The chain combines TRBV6-5 with TRBJ1-5; 9 bases align to TRBD1. CDR1 and CDR2 (germline): MNHEY, SVGAGI. The CDR3 spans 15 residues. V shed 4 bases and J 3 bases; nucleotides not matched to a gene: 4. The CDR3, as DNA: TGTGCCAGCAGTTCCCGACAGGGGGTCAATCAGCCCCAGCATTTT. Residues: CASSSRQGVNQPQHF.

The chain combines TRBV18 with TRBJ1-5; TRBD1 aligns across 9 bases. V shed 6 bases, J shed 0 bases, and the junction held 6 bases outside the gene matches. Germline values: CDR1 KGHSH, CDR2 LQKENI. The CDR3 is made up of 16 amino acids. The CDR3: CASSPGQGYSNQPQHF. Here the CDR3 DNA reads TGTGCCAGCTCGCCGGGACAGGGTTATAGCAATCAGCCCCAGCATTTT.

V and J are TRBV30 and TRBJ1-5; unclear D gene. CDR3 size: 13 residues. The ends were cut back, 2 bases at V and 3 bases at J, with 8 bases in the middle. The germline gives CDR1 GTSNPN, CDR2 SVGIG (reference sequence). CDR3 region: CAWSLTDNQPQHF. The CDR3 DNA reads as TGTGCCTGGAGTCTCACAGACAATCAGCCCCAGCATTTT.

The gene calls are TRBV5-5 and TRBJ2-2; 7 bases are a match to TRBD1. The germline gives CDR1 SGHKS, CDR2 YYEKEE (reference sequence). The length of the CDR3 is 15 residues. With 6 bases clipped from V and 5 bases from J, the junction kept 10 bases outside the gene matches. CDR3 nucleotide sequence: TGTGCCAGCAAGAACCCGGGGACAGTTACCGGGGAGCTGTTTTTT. Protein: CASKNPGTVTGELFF.

As to this clone: A junction end diverges from the germline sequence, so it may reflect a read error. The chain is built from TRBV5-4 and TRBJ2-7, with 8 nucleotides matching TRBD2. This CDR3 contains 16 residues. Germline-derived CDR1 and CDR2 are SGHNT and YYREEE (reference sequence). CDR3 nucleotides: TGCGCCAGCAGCCCCCCGGGGGGGAGGAGCTCCTACGAGCAGTACTTC. It yields the protein CASSPPGGRSSYEQYF.

The V call is TRBV5-6, the J call TRBJ1-2; no definite D call. The germline gives CDR1 SGHDT, CDR2 YYEEEE. Trimming removed 1 base at V and 10 bases at J, with 14 bases between. The CDR3 runs to 13 residues. The CDR3 DNA reads as TGTGCCAGCAGCTTGTTACCGGGAGAAGACTACACCTTC. Translation gives CASSLLPGEDYTF.